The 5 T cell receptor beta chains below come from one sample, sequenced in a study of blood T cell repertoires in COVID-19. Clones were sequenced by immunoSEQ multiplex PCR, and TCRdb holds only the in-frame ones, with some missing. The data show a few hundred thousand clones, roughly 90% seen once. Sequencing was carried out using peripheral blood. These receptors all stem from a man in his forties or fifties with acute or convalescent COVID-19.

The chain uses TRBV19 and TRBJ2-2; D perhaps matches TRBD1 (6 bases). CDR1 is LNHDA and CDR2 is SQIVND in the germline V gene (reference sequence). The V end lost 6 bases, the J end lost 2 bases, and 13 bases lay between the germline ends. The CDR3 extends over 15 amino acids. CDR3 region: CASRGYRANTGELFF. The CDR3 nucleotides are TGTGCCAGTAGGGGATACAGGGCCAACACCGGGGAGCTGTTTTTT.

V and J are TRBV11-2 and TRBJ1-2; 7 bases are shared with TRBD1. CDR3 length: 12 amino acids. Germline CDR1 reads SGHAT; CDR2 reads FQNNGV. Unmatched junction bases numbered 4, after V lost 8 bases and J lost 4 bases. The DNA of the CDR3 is TGTGCCAGCGGCCGGGACAGCTATGGCTACACCTTC. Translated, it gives CASGRDSYGYTF. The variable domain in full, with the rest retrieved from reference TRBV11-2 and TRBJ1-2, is EAGVAQSPRYKIIEKRQSVAFWCNPISGHATLYWYQQILGQGPKLLIQFQNNGVVDDSQLPKDRFSAERLKGVDSTLKIQPAKLEDSAVYLCASGRDSYGYTFGSGTRLTVV.

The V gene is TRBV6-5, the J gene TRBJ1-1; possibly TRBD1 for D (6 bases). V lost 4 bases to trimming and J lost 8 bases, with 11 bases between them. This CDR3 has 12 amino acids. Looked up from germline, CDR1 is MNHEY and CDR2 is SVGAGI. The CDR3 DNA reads TGTGCCAGCAGTTCTATTGGACAGGAAGCTTTCTTT. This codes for CASSSIGQEAFF.

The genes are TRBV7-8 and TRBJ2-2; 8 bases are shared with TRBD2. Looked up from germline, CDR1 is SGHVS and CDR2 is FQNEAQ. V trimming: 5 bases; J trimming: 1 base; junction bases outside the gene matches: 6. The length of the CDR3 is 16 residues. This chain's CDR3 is CASSVGGAGNTGELFF. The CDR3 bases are TGTGCCAGCAGCGTCGGGGGGGCCGGGAACACCGGGGAGCTGTTTTTT.

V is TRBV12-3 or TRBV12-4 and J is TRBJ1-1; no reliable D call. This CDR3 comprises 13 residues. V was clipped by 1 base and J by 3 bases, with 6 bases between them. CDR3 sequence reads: CASSLVQDTEAFF. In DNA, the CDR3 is TGTGCCAGCAGTTTAGTCCAGGACACTGAAGCTTTCTTT.